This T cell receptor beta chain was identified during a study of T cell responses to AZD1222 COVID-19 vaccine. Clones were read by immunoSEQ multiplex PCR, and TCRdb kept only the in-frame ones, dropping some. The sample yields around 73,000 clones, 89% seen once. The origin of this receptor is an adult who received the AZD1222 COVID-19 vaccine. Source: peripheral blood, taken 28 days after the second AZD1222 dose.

The CDR3 region is CASSLVAVGQETQYF. The CDR3 region has the DNA TGTGCCAGCAGCTTAGTGGCGGTCGGTCAAGAGACCCAGTACTTC. The gene calls are TRBV7-2 and TRBJ2-5; D not resolved. V was pared by 1 base and J by 2 bases, with 11 bases between. Germline V gene lookup returns CDR1 SGHTA and CDR2 FQGNSA. The CDR3 runs 15 residues.